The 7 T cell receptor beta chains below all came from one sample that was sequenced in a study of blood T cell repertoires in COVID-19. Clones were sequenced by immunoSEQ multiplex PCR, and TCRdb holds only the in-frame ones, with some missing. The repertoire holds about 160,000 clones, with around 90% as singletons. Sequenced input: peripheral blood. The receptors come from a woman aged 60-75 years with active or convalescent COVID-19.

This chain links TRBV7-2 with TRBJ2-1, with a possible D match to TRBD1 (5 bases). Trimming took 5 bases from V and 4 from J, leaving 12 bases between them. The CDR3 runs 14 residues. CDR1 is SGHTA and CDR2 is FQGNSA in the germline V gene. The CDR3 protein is CASSQQATYNEQFF. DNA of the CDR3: TGTGCCAGCAGCCAACAGGCTACTTACAATGAGCAGTTCTTC.

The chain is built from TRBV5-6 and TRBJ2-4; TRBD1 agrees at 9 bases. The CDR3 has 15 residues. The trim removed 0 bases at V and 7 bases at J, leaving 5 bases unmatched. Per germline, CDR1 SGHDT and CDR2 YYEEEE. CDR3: CASSLVGGQGNIQYF. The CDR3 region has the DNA TGTGCCAGCAGCTTGGTAGGTGGACAGGGGAACATTCAGTACTTC. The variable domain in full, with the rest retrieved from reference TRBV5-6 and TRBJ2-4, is DAGVTQSPTHLIKTRGQQVTLRCSPKSGHDTVSWYQQALGQGPQFIFQYYEEEERQRGNFPDRFSGHQFPNYSSELNVNALLLGDSALYLCASSLVGGQGNIQYFGAGTRLSVL.

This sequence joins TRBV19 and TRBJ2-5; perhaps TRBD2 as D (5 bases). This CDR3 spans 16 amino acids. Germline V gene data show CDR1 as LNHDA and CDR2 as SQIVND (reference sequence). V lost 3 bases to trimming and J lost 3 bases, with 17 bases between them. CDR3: CASSITYGEIEETQYF. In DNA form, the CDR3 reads TGTGCCAGTAGTATCACTTATGGGGAGATAGAAGAGACCCAGTACTTC.

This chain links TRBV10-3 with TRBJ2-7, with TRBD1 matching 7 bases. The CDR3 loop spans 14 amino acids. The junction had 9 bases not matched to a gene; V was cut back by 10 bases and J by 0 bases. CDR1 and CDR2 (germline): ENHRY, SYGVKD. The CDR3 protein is CATRRTGNSYEQYF. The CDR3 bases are TGTGCCACCCGTCGGACAGGAAACTCCTACGAGCAGTACTTC.

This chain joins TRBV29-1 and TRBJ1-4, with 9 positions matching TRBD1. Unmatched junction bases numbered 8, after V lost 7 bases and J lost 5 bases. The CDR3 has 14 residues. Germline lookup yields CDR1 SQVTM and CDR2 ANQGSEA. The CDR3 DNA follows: TGCAGCGCCGCGGGGACAGGGCCGAATGAAAAACTGTTTTTT. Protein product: CSAAGTGPNEKLFF.

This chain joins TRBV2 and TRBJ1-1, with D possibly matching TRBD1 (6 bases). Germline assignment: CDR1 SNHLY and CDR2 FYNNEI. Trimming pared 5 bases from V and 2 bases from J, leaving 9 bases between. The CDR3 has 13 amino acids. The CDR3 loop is CASSSQGNTEAFF. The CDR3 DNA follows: TGTGCCAGCAGTTCACAGGGAAACACTGAAGCTTTCTTT.

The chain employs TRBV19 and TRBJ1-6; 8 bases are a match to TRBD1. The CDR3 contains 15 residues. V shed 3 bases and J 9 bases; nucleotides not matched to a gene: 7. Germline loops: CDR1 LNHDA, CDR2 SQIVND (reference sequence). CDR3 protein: CASSMTGTGSSPLHF. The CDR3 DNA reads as TGTGCCAGTAGTATGACCGGGACAGGCTCTTCACCCCTCCACTTT.